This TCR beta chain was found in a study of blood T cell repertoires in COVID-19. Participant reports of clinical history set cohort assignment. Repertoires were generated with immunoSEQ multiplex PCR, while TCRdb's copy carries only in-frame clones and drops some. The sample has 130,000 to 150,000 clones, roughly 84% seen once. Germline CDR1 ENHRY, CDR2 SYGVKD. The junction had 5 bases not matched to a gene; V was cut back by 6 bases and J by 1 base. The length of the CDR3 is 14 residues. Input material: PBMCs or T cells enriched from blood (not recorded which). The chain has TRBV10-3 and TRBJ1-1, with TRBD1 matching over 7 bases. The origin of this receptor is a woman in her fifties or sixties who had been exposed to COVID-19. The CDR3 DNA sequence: TGTGCCATCAGCCGACAGGGTCGGAACACTGAAGCTTTCTTT. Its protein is CAISRQGRNTEAFF.